Shown below are 2 T cell receptor beta chains from a single sample sequenced in a study of T cell responses to AZD1222 COVID-19 vaccine. This table comes from immunoSEQ multiplex PCR, and its TCRdb copy is limited to in-frame clones, with some not included. The table shows around 150,000 clones, with around 90% occurring only once. Sequences were derived from peripheral blood, sampled 28 days after the second AZD1222 dose. The receptors were gathered from an adult who received the AZD1222 COVID-19 vaccine.

The rearrangement joins TRBV30 to TRBJ2-7; D gene ambiguous. V lost 2 bases to trimming and J lost 1 base, with 12 bases between them. The V gene's germline CDR1 is GTSNPN and CDR2 SVGIG (reference sequence). The CDR3 is made up of 14 amino acids. The CDR3 DNA reads as TGTGCCTGGAGTAGAGGTCCACTATCCTACGAGCAGTACTTC. The encoded protein is CAWSRGPLSYEQYF.

The CDR3 reads CAWGPGAHYGYTF. CDR3 sequence (DNA): TGTGCCTGGGGTCCGGGGGCCCACTATGGCTACACCTTC. The chain employs TRBV30 and TRBJ1-2, with a weak D call TRBD1 (6 bases). V lost 5 bases, J lost 3 bases, and 13 bases lay in between. This CDR3 has 13 residues. Germline values: CDR1 GTSNPN, CDR2 SVGIG (reference sequence).